Listed below are T cell receptor beta chains from one sample, sequenced in a study of T-cell reconstitution after alpha-beta-depleted transplantation in children. TCRdb called the PCR reads again in MiXCR, with one record for every CDR3 protein. The data show 450,000 to 500,000 distinct CDR3 sequences, roughly an eighth seen once. The material was PBMCs from the stem cell graft donor, obtained from the stem cell graft. These receptors were collected from a human donor who donated a stem cell graft to a child with combined immunodeficiency. Both conserved end residues are part of each CDR3. The D gene is left open where the match is weak. Where a row states a size, it is once, few, many or the class of an expanded clone; other rows omit it.

>NA|TRBV5-1|TRBJ2-1|many|12
CASRRDSGEQFF
TGCGCCAGCAGACGGGACTCAGGGGAGCAGTTCTTC
>TRBD2|TRBV10-3|TRBJ2-7|many|15
CAISGTSGGAGEQYF
TGTGCCATCTCCGGGACTAGCGGGGGGGCCGGCGAGCAGTACTTC
>TRBD1|TRBV9|TRBJ2-6|NA|16
CASSPRQGSGANVLTF
TGTGCCAGCAGCCCTCGACAGGGGTCTGGGGCCAACGTCCTGACTTTC
>NA|TRBV4-3|TRBJ1-4|NA|16
CASSQELKGEWEKLFF
TGCGCCAGCAGCCAAGAGTTGAAAGGCGAATGGGAAAAACTGTTTTTT
>NA|TRBV30|TRBJ1-3|NA|13
CAWSVGIGNTIYF
TGTGCCTGGAGTGTAGGTATTGGAAACACCATATATTTT
>TRBD1|TRBV20-1|TRBJ2-7|NA|17
CCAPQRDSWQGDLEQYF
TGCTGTGCTCCACAGAGGGACAGTTGGCAGGGTGATCTCGAGCAGTACTTC
>TRBD1|TRBV6-5|TRBJ2-7|many|16
CASSYSAGTGGYEQYF
TGTGCCAGCAGTTACTCAGCCGGGACAGGGGGCTACGAGCAGTACTTC
>TRBD2|TRBV20-1|TRBJ2-3|many|14
CSSATSGGTDTQYF
TGCAGCAGCGCGACTAGCGGGGGGACAGATACGCAGTATTTT
>TRBD1|TRBV6-5|TRBJ2-2|many|19
CASGLSTGARAANTGELFF
TGTGCCAGCGGGCTGTCGACAGGGGCCCGGGCCGCAAACACCGGGGAGCTGTTTTTT
>NA|TRBV20-1|TRBJ2-1|NA|15
CSVSDHGNLYNEQFF
TGCAGTGTATCGGACCACGGGAACCTATACAATGAGCAGTTCTTC
>NA|TRBV5-5|TRBJ1-6|few|16
CASTPRPDSYNSPLHF
TGTGCCAGCACCCCCCGTCCGGACAGTTATAATTCACCCCTCCACTTT
>TRBD2|TRBV12-5|TRBJ2-1|few|14
CASGLRGVDNEQFF
TGTGCTAGTGGTTTGCGGGGGGTGGACAATGAGCAGTTCTTC
>TRBD1|TRBV20-1|TRBJ2-3|NA|14
CSASDRGLSDTQYF
TGCAGTGCCTCGGACAGGGGGCTGTCCGATACGCAGTATTTT
>TRBD1|TRBV7-9|TRBJ2-3|few|15
CASTETGFDTDTQYF
TGTGCCAGCACTGAGACAGGGTTCGATACGGATACGCAGTATTTT
>TRBD1|TRBV29-1|TRBJ2-7|NA|12
CSVVGDRDEQYF
TGCAGCGTTGTAGGGGACAGGGACGAGCAGTACTTC
>NA|TRBV19|TRBJ1-5|NA|14
CASSSMGFNQPQHF
TGTGCCAGTAGTAGTATGGGTTTCAATCAGCCCCAGCATTTT
>NA|TRBV5-5|TRBJ2-1|NA|14
CASSLGLSGEQQFF
TGTGCCAGCAGCTTGGGCTTGTCGGGGGAACAACAGTTCTTC
>NA|TRBV7-9|TRBJ2-4|once|11
CASSFQDIQYF
TGTGCCAGCAGCTTTCAGGACATTCAGTACTTC
>TRBD2|TRBV15|TRBJ2-1|many|17
CATSRVKGLAGATEQFF
TGTGCCACCAGCAGAGTCAAAGGACTAGCGGGAGCCACTGAGCAGTTCTTC
>NA|TRBV7-2|TRBJ2-1|NA|13
CASSLINYNEQFF
TGTGCCAGCAGCCTAATCAACTACAATGAGCAGTTCTTC
>TRBD2|TRBV4-3|TRBJ2-3|many|17
CASSQGLAGGGSDTQYF
TGCGCCAGCAGCCAAGGACTAGCGGGAGGAGGGTCAGATACGCAGTATTTT
>NA|TRBV29-1|TRBJ2-5|NA|16
CSVEPTWDLGIGDQYF
TGCAGCGTTGAACCGACTTGGGACCTGGGTATTGGTGACCAGTACTTC
>TRBD1|TRBV7-2|TRBJ2-5|many|14
CASSLFPGGETQYF
TGTGCCAGCAGCTTATTTCCAGGGGGAGAGACCCAGTACTTC
>NA|TRBV12-3/TRBV12-4|TRBJ2-2|NA|13
CASSLATAGELFF
TGTGCCAGCAGTTTAGCGACGGCCGGGGAGCTGTTTTTT
>NA|TRBV18|TRBJ1-2|many|13
CASSPEVDYGYTF
TGTGCCAGCTCACCAGAGGTCGACTATGGCTACACCTTC
>TRBD1|TRBV2|TRBJ2-2|many|19
CASSETNPGTGGNTGELFF
TGTGCCAGCAGTGAAACAAATCCCGGGACAGGGGGGAACACCGGGGAGCTGTTTTTT
>NA|TRBV30|TRBJ1-5|NA|13
CAWETGSNQPQHF
TGTGCCTGGGAGACGGGTAGCAATCAGCCCCAGCATTTT
>NA|TRBV11-2|TRBJ2-5|NA|17
CASSLDPRLVYQETQYF
TGTGCCAGCAGCTTAGATCCGAGACTAGTGTACCAAGAGACCCAGTACTTC
>NA|TRBV29-1|TRBJ1-1|few|14
CSVEVALLNTEAFF
TGCAGCGTTGAAGTGGCCCTGCTGAACACTGAAGCTTTCTTT
>NA|TRBV5-1|TRBJ2-1|many|16
CASSLSGASSYNEQFF
TGCGCCAGCAGCTTGTCGGGAGCGAGCTCCTACAATGAGCAGTTCTTC
>NA|TRBV6-1|TRBJ2-5|many|15
CASRRLSGRQETQYF
TGTGCCAGCAGAAGGCTTTCGGGACGTCAAGAGACCCAGTACTTC
>TRBD1|TRBV5-1|TRBJ1-3|NA|14
CASRKTGEGNTIYF
TGCGCCAGCAGAAAGACAGGGGAAGGAAACACCATATATTTT
>NA|TRBV9|TRBJ1-4|NA|15
CASSFTRSTNEKLFF
TGTGCCAGCAGCTTTACACGCTCAACTAATGAAAAACTGTTTTTT
>NA|TRBV24-1|TRBJ2-5|many|12
CATSSGKETQYF
TGTGCCACCAGTTCCGGGAAAGAGACCCAGTACTTC
>NA|TRBV28|TRBJ1-5|NA|14
CASSSNRVSQPQHF
TGTGCCAGCAGTTCCAACAGGGTTAGTCAGCCCCAGCATTTT
>TRBD2|TRBV4-3|TRBJ2-1|many|15
CASSQGTSGSYEQFF
TGCGCCAGCAGCCAAGGGACTAGCGGGAGTTATGAGCAGTTCTTC
>TRBD1|TRBV5-1|TRBJ1-1|NA|15
CASSSGDRGNSEAFF
TGCGCCAGCAGCTCGGGAGACAGGGGAAACTCTGAAGCTTTCTTT
>TRBD1|TRBV15|TRBJ2-5|few|17
CATSPGQGGWFPETQYF
TGTGCCACCAGCCCCGGACAGGGAGGTTGGTTTCCAGAGACCCAGTACTTC
>NA|TRBV10-3|TRBJ2-1|NA|14
CAHSRDSRMDEQFF
TGTGCCCACTCCCGGGACTCGCGGATGGATGAGCAGTTCTTC
>TRBD2|TRBV20-1|TRBJ2-3|NA|15
CSAGRLAGVRDTQYF
TGCAGTGCTGGAAGACTAGCGGGAGTCAGAGATACGCAGTATTTT
>TRBD1|TRBV5-1|TRBJ2-5|many|15
CASSLEGTGDETQYF
TGCGCCAGCAGCTTGGAAGGGACAGGGGACGAGACCCAGTACTTC
>TRBD2|TRBV20-1|TRBJ2-5|NA|14
CSAREGGRMETQYF
TGCAGTGCTAGAGAGGGCGGGAGGATGGAGACCCAGTACTTC
>NA|TRBV5-1|TRBJ2-1|many|15
CASSLNGDRLNEQFF
TGCGCCAGCAGCCTGAATGGGGACCGACTCAATGAGCAGTTCTTC
>TRBD2|TRBV7-2|TRBJ2-5|few|16
CASSELGLAGGETQYF
TGTGCCAGCAGCGAACTAGGACTAGCGGGGGGTGAGACCCAGTACTTC
>TRBD1|TRBV7-9|TRBJ2-3|NA|16
CASSPPDRGTTDTQYF
TGTGCCAGCAGCCCCCCGGACAGGGGTACGACAGATACGCAGTATTTT
>TRBD1|TRBV9|TRBJ2-1|few|17
CASSVVPDRGAYNEQFF
TGTGCCAGCAGCGTAGTTCCCGACAGGGGCGCCTACAATGAGCAGTTCTTC
>NA|TRBV4-3|TRBJ2-5|few|16
CASSPLSGGLTETQYF
TGCGCCAGCAGCCCCCTTTCCGGGGGGCTGACGGAGACCCAGTACTTC
>NA|TRBV6-1|TRBJ2-7|few|14
CATPPQGSSYEQYF
TGTGCCACCCCACCCCAGGGGAGCTCCTACGAGCAGTACTTC
>NA|TRBV12-3/TRBV12-4|TRBJ2-7|few|15
CASSFHQGGNYEQYF
TGTGCCAGCAGTTTCCACCAGGGGGGAAACTACGAGCAGTACTTC
>NA|TRBV13|TRBJ2-7|NA|15
CASSFITGRQAEQYF
TGTGCCAGCAGCTTTATCACTGGCAGGCAGGCCGAGCAGTACTTC
>TRBD1|TRBV12-3/TRBV12-4|TRBJ2-7|few|15
CASSWIRTGKREQYF
TGTGCCAGCAGTTGGATAAGGACAGGGAAGCGCGAGCAGTACTTC
>NA|TRBV12-3/TRBV12-4|TRBJ1-4|NA|15
CASSLTGSTGEKLFF
TGTGCCAGCAGTTTGACAGGCTCAACAGGTGAAAAACTGTTTTTT
>TRBD2|TRBV6-4|TRBJ2-1|many|15
CASSVSGRAGNEQFF
TGTGCCAGCAGTGTCAGCGGGAGGGCCGGCAATGAGCAGTTCTTC
>NA|TRBV7-2|TRBJ2-1|many|11
CASSSGIAEFF
TGTGCCAGCAGCTCCGGGATTGCGGAGTTCTTC
>NA|TRBV7-9|TRBJ2-7|NA|13
CASSLALRDEQYF
TGTGCCAGCAGCTTAGCGCTTCGCGACGAGCAGTACTTC
>NA|TRBV9|TRBJ2-1|NA|12
CASSVGGWEQFF
TGTGCCAGCAGCGTAGGGGGCTGGGAGCAGTTCTTC
>NA|TRBV20-1|TRBJ2-7|NA|14
CSARDNSGTYEQYF
TGCAGTGCTAGAGATAACTCCGGGACCTACGAGCAGTACTTC
>NA|TRBV5-1|TRBJ2-5|few|16
CASSLHGAFRQETQYF
TGCGCCAGCAGCTTGCACGGGGCCTTTAGACAAGAGACCCAGTACTTC
>TRBD1|TRBV9|TRBJ2-7|few|13
CASSGTGGVEQYF
TGTGCCAGCAGCGGGACAGGGGGGGTCGAGCAGTACTTC
>NA|TRBV20-1|TRBJ2-3|NA|14
CSAMAQEGTDTQYF
TGCAGTGCTATGGCGCAGGAGGGCACAGATACGCAGTATTTT